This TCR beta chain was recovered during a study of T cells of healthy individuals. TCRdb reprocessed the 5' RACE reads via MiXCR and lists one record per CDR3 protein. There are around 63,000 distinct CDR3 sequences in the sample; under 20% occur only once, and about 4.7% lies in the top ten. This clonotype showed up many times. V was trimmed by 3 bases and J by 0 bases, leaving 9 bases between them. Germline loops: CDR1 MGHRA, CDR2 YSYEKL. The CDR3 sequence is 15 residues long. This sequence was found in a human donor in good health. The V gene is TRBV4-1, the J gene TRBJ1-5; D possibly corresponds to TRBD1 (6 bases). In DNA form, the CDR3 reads TGCGCCAGCAGCCATAAGGGGGATAGCAATCAGCCCCAGCATTTT. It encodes CASSHKGDSNQPQHF.